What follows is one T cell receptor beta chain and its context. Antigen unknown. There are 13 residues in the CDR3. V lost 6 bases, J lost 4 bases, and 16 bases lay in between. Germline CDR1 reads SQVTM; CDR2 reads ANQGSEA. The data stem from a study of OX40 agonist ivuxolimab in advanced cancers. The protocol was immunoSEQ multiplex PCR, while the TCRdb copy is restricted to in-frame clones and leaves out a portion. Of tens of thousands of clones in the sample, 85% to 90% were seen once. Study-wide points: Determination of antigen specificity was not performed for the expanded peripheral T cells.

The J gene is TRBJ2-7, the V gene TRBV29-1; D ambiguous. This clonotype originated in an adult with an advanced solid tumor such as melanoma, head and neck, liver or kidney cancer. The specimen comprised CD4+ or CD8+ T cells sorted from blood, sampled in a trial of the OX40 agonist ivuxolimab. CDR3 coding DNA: TGCAGCGTCCGACGGCTAGGTGGGTACGAGCAGTACTTC. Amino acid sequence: CSVRRLGGYEQYF.